These 12 T cell receptor beta chains share one sample of origin, sequenced in a study of OX40 agonist ivuxolimab in advanced cancers. TCRdb's table, derived via immunoSEQ multiplex PCR, lists solely in-frame clones and lacks some. The table lists tens of thousands of clones, 80% to 90% of them singletons. Sequenced material: CD4+ or CD8+ T cells sorted from blood, taken in a trial of the OX40 agonist ivuxolimab. The receptors were sampled from an adult with an advanced solid tumor such as melanoma, head and neck, liver or kidney cancer.

The chain combines TRBV9 with TRBJ2-3; the match to TRBD2 covers 8 bases. There are 14 residues in the CDR3. The germline V gene encodes CDR1 SGDLS and CDR2 YYNGEE. J gave up 7 bases and V 4 bases, and 8 bases lay outside the gene matches. CDR3 coding DNA: TGTGCCAGCAGCTTAAAGCGGGAGTGGAATACGCAGTATTTT. Translating it yields CASSLKREWNTQYF.

This chain uses TRBV10-2 with TRBJ2-7, with 9 positions matching TRBD2. Germline values: CDR1 WSHSY, CDR2 SAAADI. V trimming: 1 base; J trimming: 5 bases; junction bases outside the gene matches: 9. This CDR3 spans 16 amino acids. CDR3 bases: TGCGCCAGCAGTGAGTACGGACTAGCGATTCTCCACGAGCAGTACTTC. This encodes CASSEYGLAILHEQYF.

The count of this clone is one. This chain connects TRBV19 to TRBJ2-5; D is unclear. CDR1 LNHDA and CDR2 SQIVND come from the germline V gene (reference sequence). The CDR3 sequence is 13 residues long. The ends were cut back, 2 bases at V and 5 bases at J, with 9 bases in the middle. The CDR3 DNA reads as TGTGCCAGTAGTATAAATACCTGGGAGACCCAGTACTTC. Protein sequence: CASSINTWETQYF.

This chain links TRBV7-9 with TRBJ2-5, with 7 bases identical to TRBD1. V shed 6 bases, J shed 4 bases, and the junction held 11 bases outside the gene matches. This CDR3 is 15 amino acids long. Germline-derived CDR1 and CDR2 are SEHNR and FQNEAQ (reference sequence). This chain's CDR3 is CASSPKIRQGETQYF. DNA for the CDR3: TGTGCCAGCAGTCCAAAGATAAGACAGGGAGAGACCCAGTACTTC.

This rearrangement joins TRBV7-3 to TRBJ2-3, with D maybe TRBD2 (5 bases). Trimming stripped 0 bases from V and 6 bases from J, with 7 bases between. This CDR3 has 13 amino acids. Germline CDR1 and CDR2: SGHTA and FQGTGA. The DNA for the CDR3 is TGTGCCAGCAGCTTAACGAGGAGGGATACGCAGTATTTT. Its protein product is CASSLTRRDTQYF.

The J gene is TRBJ2-2, the V gene TRBV19; 11 positions agree with TRBD1. This CDR3 is built from 18 residues. J gave up 5 bases and V 6 bases, and 14 bases lay outside the gene matches. In germline, CDR1 is LNHDA, CDR2 SQIVND (reference sequence). CDR3 region: CASRHPVWTGGRTGELFF. The CDR3 region has the DNA TGTGCCAGTAGACACCCCGTCTGGACAGGGGGCAGAACCGGGGAGCTGTTTTTT.

The rearrangement uses TRBV2 and TRBJ2-7, with TRBD2 matching over 9 bases. This CDR3 spans 15 amino acids. Germline V gene lookup returns CDR1 SNHLY and CDR2 FYNNEI. Unmatched junction bases numbered 5, after V lost 1 base and J lost 4 bases. The CDR3 DNA is TGTGCCAGCAGTGAAGTGCGACTAGCGGTTTACGAGCAGTACTTC. Translating it yields CASSEVRLAVYEQYF.

The chain uses TRBV7-2 and TRBJ2-3, with 8 bases that match TRBD1. V lost 4 bases, J lost 3 bases, and 6 bases stayed unmatched. Germline CDR1 and CDR2: SGHTA and FQGNSA. The CDR3 extends over 15 amino acids. The CDR3 here is CASSYRQGWTDTQYF. The CDR3 DNA follows: TGTGCCAGCAGCTACAGACAGGGGTGGACAGATACGCAGTATTTT.

This chain links TRBV7-9 with TRBJ2-2, with 13 nucleotides matching TRBD2. The CDR3 totals 17 residues. Trimming at V came to 4 bases and at J to 7 bases, leaving 9 bases not matched to a gene. Germline CDR1 reads SEHNR; CDR2 reads FQNEAQ (reference sequence). CDR3 in DNA: TGTGCCAGCAGCTCGTGGGGGACTAGCGGGATTCTCGGGGAGCTGTTTTTT. It translates to CASSSWGTSGILGELFF.

This sequence joins TRBV7-9 and TRBJ2-7, with 8 bases matching TRBD2. This CDR3 is 14 amino acids long. Germline CDR1 and CDR2: SEHNR and FQNEAQ (reference sequence). Trimming at V came to 2 bases and at J to 2 bases, leaving 2 bases not matched to a gene. The DNA for the CDR3 is TGTGCCAGCAGCTTAAGCGGGGGCCCCTACGAGCAGTACTTC. It specifies CASSLSGGPYEQYF.

This clone was observed a few times. Other DNA sequences from this sample encode an identical CDR3 as well. The chain has TRBV19 and TRBJ1-1; D is undetermined. Germline V gene data show CDR1 as LNHDA and CDR2 as SQIVND (reference sequence). V shed 2 bases and J shed 2 bases, with 6 bases lying between them. The length of the CDR3 is 13 residues. DNA of the CDR3: TGTGCCAGTAGTATAAGCGTTAACACTGAAGCTTTCTTT. The encoded protein is CASSISVNTEAFF.

The V gene is TRBV23-1, the J gene TRBJ2-3; 7 nucleotides agree with TRBD1. TRBV23-1 is an ORF for which the function is uncertain. The junction had 10 bases not matched to a gene; V was cut back by 10 bases and J by 0 bases. This CDR3 has 15 amino acids. The CDR3 loop reads CAIKGGTASTDTQYF. The DNA of the CDR3 is TGCGCCATCAAGGGTGGGACAGCAAGCACAGATACGCAGTATTTT.